The 25 T cell receptor beta chains below all came from one sample that was sequenced in a study of Tregs in tolerant kidney transplant recipients. Mixed chimerism was transient after nonmyeloablative marrow transplants from related graft donors. Repertoires were generated with immunoSEQ multiplex PCR, while TCRdb's copy carries only in-frame clones and drops some. The sample has around 61,000 clones, about 87% seen once. Material: CD4+ T cells from blood (PBMCs), obtained 6 months after the transplant. The source of these receptors is a human patient who received a combined kidney and bone marrow transplant. Part of the T cell pool may stem from the graft donor.

The sample holds one count of this clone. The gene calls are TRBV13 and TRBJ2-7; the D gene is possibly TRBD2 (5 bases). V gave up 0 bases and J gave up 5 bases, with 8 bases separating them. From germline, CDR1 is PRHDT and CDR2 FYEKMQ (reference sequence). The CDR3 length is 13 residues. The CDR3 spells CASSLGPRDEQYF. DNA of the CDR3: TGTGCCAGCAGCTTAGGCCCGAGGGACGAGCAGTACTTC. Full variable domain (rest looked up from reference TRBV13 and TRBJ2-7): AAGVIQSPRHLIKEKRETATLKCYPIPRHDTVYWYQQGPGQDPQFLISFYEKMQSDKGSIPDRFSAQQFSDYHSELNMSSLELGDSALYFCASSLGPRDEQYFGPGTRLTVT.

The V gene is TRBV27, the J gene TRBJ2-3, with D possibly matching TRBD1 (6 bases). Germline values: CDR1 MNHEY, CDR2 SMNVEV (reference sequence). With 7 bases removed from V and 5 bases from J, the gap between germline ends came to 19 bases. The length of the CDR3 is 15 residues. CDR3 in amino acids: CASKHTGSRRDTQYF. CDR3 coding DNA: TGTGCCAGCAAACACACAGGGTCGAGGAGAGATACGCAGTATTTT.

The rearrangement joins TRBV7-6 to TRBJ2-2; D is perhaps TRBD2 (7 bases). From germline, CDR1 is SGHVS and CDR2 FNYEAQ. V lost 1 base to trimming and J lost 6 bases, with 12 bases between them. The CDR3 has 15 residues. DNA of the CDR3: TGTGCCAGCAGCTTAGTTGCGGGGGCGGCCGGGGAGCTGTTTTTT. It is translated as CASSLVAGAAGELFF.

The genes are TRBV19 and TRBJ2-2; TRBD2 aligns across 8 bases. Germline V gene sequence: CDR1 LNHDA, CDR2 SQIVND (reference sequence). The CDR3 totals 14 residues. Trimming took 5 bases from V and 4 from J; bases not matched to a gene: 3. The CDR3 sequence: CASSGLAFTGELFF. CDR3 sequence (DNA): TGTGCCAGTAGTGGACTAGCTTTCACCGGGGAGCTGTTTTTT.

This chain uses TRBV25-1 with TRBJ2-6, with D possibly matching TRBD1 (5 bases). V lost 6 bases, J lost 0 bases, and 9 bases lay in between. Germline V lookup: CDR1 MGHDK, CDR2 SYGVNS. The CDR3 length is 15 residues. The DNA of the CDR3 is TGTGCCAGCAGGGAAACAGGCTCTGGGGCCAACGTCCTGACTTTC. Its translation: CASRETGSGANVLTF.

V usage is TRBV28 and J usage is TRBJ2-7, with TRBD1 matching 7 bases. The CDR3 length is 15 residues. Trimming took 5 bases from V and 6 from J; bases not matched to a gene: 13. From germline, CDR1 is MDHEN and CDR2 SYDVKM. The CDR3 reads CASSRRDLTGREQYF. The CDR3, as DNA: TGTGCCAGCAGTAGGCGAGATTTGACAGGGCGCGAGCAGTACTTC.

This chain joins TRBV28 and TRBJ1-3; D perhaps matches TRBD1 (5 bases). The CDR3 has 16 amino acids. CDR1 MDHEN and CDR2 SYDVKM come from the germline V gene. Between the trimmed V and J ends, which lost 4 bases and 0 bases, there was a span of 13 bases. The CDR3 protein is CASSSLDSTSGNTIYF. CDR3 coding DNA: TGTGCCAGCAGTTCCTTAGACAGTACCTCTGGAAACACCATATATTTT.

The J gene is TRBJ2-7, the V gene TRBV7-9; a possible D gene is TRBD2 (6 bases). Trimming shortened V by 2 bases and J by 6 bases, and 17 bases separated the two germline ends. Germline V gives CDR1 SEHNR, CDR2 FQNEAQ (reference sequence). There are 15 residues in the CDR3. CDR3 sequence (DNA): TGTGCCAGCAGCTTATTATTGCCGGGAGCTGGCGAGCAGTACTTC. Translating gives CASSLLLPGAGEQYF.

This clone turned up a few times. This chain uses TRBV7-6 with TRBJ1-3; 7 nucleotides line up with TRBD1. CDR1 SGHVS and CDR2 FNYEAQ come from the germline V gene. The CDR3 loop spans 16 amino acids. V lost 5 bases and J lost 0; bases outside the gene matches: 7. The CDR3 here is CASSDPGQISGNTIYF. In DNA form, the CDR3 reads TGTGCCAGCAGCGACCCGGGACAGATCTCTGGAAACACCATATATTTT.

V and J are TRBV7-2 and TRBJ1-2; D gene uncertain. CDR1 is SGHTA and CDR2 is FQGNSA in the germline V gene. The CDR3 length is 13 residues. V was cut by 3 bases and J by 2 bases, with 7 bases left in between. The CDR3 reads CASSLAGNYGYTF. The CDR3 region has the DNA TGTGCCAGCAGCTTGGCGGGAAACTATGGCTACACCTTC. Looking up the rest from reference TRBV7-2 and TRBJ1-2 gives the full variable domain: GAGVSQSPSNKVTEKGKDVELRCDPISGHTALYWYRQSLGQGLEFLIYFQGNSAPDKSGLPSDRFSAERTGGSVSTLTIQRTQQEDSAVYLCASSLAGNYGYTFGSGTRLTVV.

J is TRBJ2-5 and V is TRBV5-1; tentatively, D is TRBD1 (6 bases). With 0 bases removed from V and 4 bases from J, the gap between germline ends came to 7 bases. There are 13 residues in the CDR3. Germline-derived CDR1 and CDR2 are SGHRS and YFSETQ. The DNA for the CDR3 is TGCGCCAGCAGCTTGGGAGGGGGAGAGACCCAGTACTTC. Its translation: CASSLGGGETQYF.

This clone was seen once. This chain uses TRBV27 with TRBJ2-7; 8 bases align to TRBD1. V lost 5 bases and J lost 2; bases outside the gene matches: 8. Germline CDR1 reads MNHEY; CDR2 reads SMNVEV (reference sequence). CDR3 length equals 15 residues. This CDR3 is CASSRGDRLAYEQYF. CDR3 nucleotide sequence: TGTGCCAGCAGTCGCGGGGACAGGTTAGCCTACGAGCAGTACTTC.

This rearrangement joins TRBV19 to TRBJ2-6; TRBD1 matches 8 bases. The germline gives CDR1 LNHDA, CDR2 SQIVND (reference sequence). This CDR3 is 16 amino acids long. The J segment lost 0 bases and the V segment lost 5 bases, leaving 3 bases of the junction unmatched. The CDR3 region is CASSRQGYSGANVLTF. The CDR3 DNA follows: TGTGCCAGTAGTCGACAGGGGTACTCTGGGGCCAACGTCCTGACTTTC.

The CDR3 nucleotides are TGTGCCACCAGCAGAACCCTAGCGGGGGTGGAAGAGACCCAGTACTTC. Translating gives CATSRTLAGVEETQYF. The gene calls are TRBV15 and TRBJ2-5; 10 nucleotides match TRBD2. J lost 3 bases, V lost 2 bases, and 6 bases had no gene match. Germline assignment: CDR1 LNHNV and CDR2 YYDKDF (reference sequence). The CDR3 spans 16 residues.

This clone has only one observation. This chain uses TRBV7-3 with TRBJ2-5; the D gene is possibly TRBD1 (5 bases). Germline V gene sequence: CDR1 SGHTA, CDR2 FQGTGA. CDR3 size: 13 residues. The germline V and J ends were trimmed by 4 bases and 2 bases, with 8 bases remaining between them. The CDR3 DNA follows: TGTGCCAGCAGCTGGGGCCGTCAAGAGACCCAGTACTTC. It encodes CASSWGRQETQYF.

This clone turned up a few times. The V call is TRBV7-2, the J call TRBJ1-3; no reliable D call. The CDR3 is made up of 13 amino acids. The V end lost 2 bases, the J end lost 0 bases, and 2 bases lay between the germline ends. Germline V gene lookup returns CDR1 SGHTA and CDR2 FQGNSA. For the CDR3, the DNA is TGTGCCAGCAGCTTATACTCTGGAAACACCATATATTTT. It is translated as CASSLYSGNTIYF.

DNA for the CDR3: TGTGCCAGTAGCGGGACAGCTAGCAATCAGCCCCAGCATTTT. It specifies CASSGTASNQPQHF. The chain joins TRBV19 to TRBJ1-5, with 7 positions matching TRBD1. In germline, CDR1 is LNHDA, CDR2 SQIVND (reference sequence). The CDR3 totals 14 residues. The V and J ends lost 6 bases and 0 bases, in that order; junction bases with no gene match: 2.

V gene TRBV19 combines with J gene TRBJ2-2, with TRBD2 as a possible D gene (5 bases). Trimming shortened V by 1 base and J by 4 bases, and 7 bases separated the two germline ends. CDR1 and CDR2 from the germline V gene are LNHDA and SQIVND (reference sequence). The CDR3 length is 14 residues. In DNA, the CDR3 is TGTGCCAGTAGTATAGCGGGATTCACCGGGGAGCTGTTTTTT. It encodes CASSIAGFTGELFF.

The chain has TRBV6-5 and TRBJ2-1; tentatively, D is TRBD2 (6 bases). Trimming pared 5 bases from V and 0 bases from J, leaving 8 bases between. The germline gives CDR1 MNHEY, CDR2 SVGAGI. The CDR3 sequence is 14 residues long. The CDR3 region is CASSGGSSYNEQFF. CDR3 sequence (DNA): TGTGCCAGCAGTGGGGGGAGCTCCTACAATGAGCAGTTCTTC.

This chain uses TRBV10-2 with TRBJ1-5; D remains unclear. V dropped 3 bases and J dropped 2 bases, with 14 bases sitting between them. The CDR3 runs 16 residues. CDR1 WSHSY and CDR2 SAAADI come from the germline V gene. Here the CDR3 reads CASSDDRTEGNQPQHF. Written as DNA, the CDR3 is TGCGCCAGCAGTGATGATCGGACGGAGGGCAATCAGCCCCAGCATTTT.

This sequence joins TRBV27 and TRBJ2-2; D is ambiguous. V shed 3 bases and J shed 1 base, with 3 bases lying between them. Looked up from germline, CDR1 is MNHEY and CDR2 is SMNVEV (reference sequence). The CDR3 totals 13 residues. The CDR3 is CASSFLNTGELFF. CDR3 nucleotides: TGTGCCAGCAGTTTCCTGAACACCGGGGAGCTGTTTTTT.

V is TRBV7-9 and J is TRBJ2-5; maybe TRBD2 (5 bases). V was shortened by 2 bases and J by 11 bases, with 18 bases between the two germline ends. Germline lookup yields CDR1 SEHNR and CDR2 FQNEAQ (reference sequence). The CDR3 runs to 14 residues. CDR3 amino acids: CASSLNRAIGEQYF. The CDR3 bases are TGTGCCAGCAGCTTAAACAGAGCGATCGGGGAGCAGTACTTC.

This clone has just a few counts. Here the CDR3 reads CASSQDYGAGGEGEQYF. The DNA for the CDR3 is TGCGCCAGCAGCCAAGATTATGGAGCAGGGGGCGAGGGGGAGCAGTACTTC. The genes are TRBV4-1 and TRBJ2-7, with TRBD1 matching over 8 bases. Germline values: CDR1 MGHRA, CDR2 YSYEKL. The CDR3 spans 17 residues. V trimming: 0 bases; J trimming: 7 bases; junction bases outside the gene matches: 14.

J is TRBJ2-2 and V is TRBV7-6; 9 nucleotides align to TRBD1. The CDR3 covers 16 residues. The trim removed 1 base at V and 3 bases at J, leaving 3 bases unmatched. The germline CDR1 and CDR2 sequences are SGHVS and FNYEAQ. CDR3 DNA: TGTGCCAGCAGCTTAGGACAGGGGGTCTACACCGGGGAGCTGTTTTTT. Amino acid sequence: CASSLGQGVYTGELFF.

This clone was seen a few times. The chain uses TRBV4-1 and TRBJ2-5; TRBD2 is a possible D gene (6 bases). From germline, CDR1 is MGHRA and CDR2 YSYEKL. Trimming took 1 base from V and 2 from J, leaving 17 bases between them. CDR3 length: 17 amino acids. In nucleotides, the CDR3 is TGCGCCAGCAGCCAAGGGCCCGGGGGAAGTTGGCAAGAGACCCAGTACTTC. It specifies CASSQGPGGSWQETQYF.